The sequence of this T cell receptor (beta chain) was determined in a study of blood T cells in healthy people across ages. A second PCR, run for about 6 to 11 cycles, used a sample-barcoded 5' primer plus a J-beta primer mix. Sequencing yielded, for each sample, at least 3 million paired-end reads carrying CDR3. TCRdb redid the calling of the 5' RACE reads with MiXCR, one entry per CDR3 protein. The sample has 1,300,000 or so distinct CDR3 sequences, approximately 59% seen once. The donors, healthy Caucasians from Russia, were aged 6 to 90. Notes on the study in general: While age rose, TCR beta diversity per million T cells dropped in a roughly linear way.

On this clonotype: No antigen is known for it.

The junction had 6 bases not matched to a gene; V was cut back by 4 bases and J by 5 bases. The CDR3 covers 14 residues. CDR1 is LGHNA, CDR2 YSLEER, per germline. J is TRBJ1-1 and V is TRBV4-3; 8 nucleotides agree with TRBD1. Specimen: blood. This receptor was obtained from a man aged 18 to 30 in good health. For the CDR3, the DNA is TGCGCCAGCAGCCCGACAGGGGCGCTTACTGAAGCTTTCTTT. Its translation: CASSPTGALTEAFF.